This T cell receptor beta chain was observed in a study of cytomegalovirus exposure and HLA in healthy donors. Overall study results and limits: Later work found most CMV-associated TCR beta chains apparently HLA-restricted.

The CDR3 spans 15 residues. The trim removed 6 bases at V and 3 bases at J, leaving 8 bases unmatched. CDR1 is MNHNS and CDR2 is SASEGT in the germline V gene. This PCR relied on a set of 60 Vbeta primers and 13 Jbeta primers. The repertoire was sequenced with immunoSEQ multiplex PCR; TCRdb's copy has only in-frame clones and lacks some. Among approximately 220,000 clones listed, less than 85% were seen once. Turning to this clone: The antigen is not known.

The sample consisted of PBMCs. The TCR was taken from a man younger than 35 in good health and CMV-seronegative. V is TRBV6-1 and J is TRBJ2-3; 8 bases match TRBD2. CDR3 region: CASSHSGISTDTQYF. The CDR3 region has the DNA TGTGCCAGCAGCCATAGCGGGATTTCGACAGATACGCAGTATTTT.